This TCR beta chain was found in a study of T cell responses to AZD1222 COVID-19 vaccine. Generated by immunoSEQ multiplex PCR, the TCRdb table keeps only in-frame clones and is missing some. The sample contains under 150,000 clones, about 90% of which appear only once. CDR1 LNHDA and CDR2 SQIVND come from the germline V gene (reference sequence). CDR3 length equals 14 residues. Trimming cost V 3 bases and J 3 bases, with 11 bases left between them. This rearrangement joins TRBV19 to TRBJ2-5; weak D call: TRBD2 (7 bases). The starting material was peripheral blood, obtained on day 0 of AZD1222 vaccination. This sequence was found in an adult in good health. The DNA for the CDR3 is TGTGCCAGTAGTATTGGCGGGGGCGAAGAGACCCAGTACTTC. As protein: CASSIGGGEETQYF.